This T cell receptor (beta chain) was sequenced during a study of CD8 T cells in ankylosing spondylitis. Quantitative 5'-RACE with molecular barcodes produced the TCR beta libraries. TCRdb passed the 5' RACE reads through MiXCR, listing each CDR3 protein once. The sample records hundreds of thousands of distinct CDR3 sequences, under 25% being singletons. The germline CDR1 and CDR2 sequences are SQVTM and ANQGSEA. The J segment lost 1 base and the V segment lost 6 bases, leaving 10 bases of the junction unmatched. The CDR3 covers 17 residues. Study-wide points: In synovial fluid and blood from reactive arthritis, some motif variants were previously reported.

This clonotype was seen more than once but under ten times. Its antigen is not known. This clonotype originated in a female donor with ankylosing spondylitis or in good health (not recorded which). The V gene is TRBV29-1, the J gene TRBJ2-4, with TRBD1 matching over 12 bases. The sample taken for sequencing was blood, either unsorted or a sorted T cell fraction (not recorded which). The CDR3 is CSVPGTGGRRAKNIQYF. CDR3 coding DNA: TGCAGCGTCCCCGGGACAGGGGGCAGGAGGGCCAAAAACATTCAGTACTTC.